This T cell receptor (beta chain) appears in the sequencing data of a study of tumor and adjacent non-tumor tissue in lung cancer. Study background: On average, productive TCRbeta reads reached some 4.2 million per sample. Study-level points and caveats: In normal lung, the top 100 clones were significantly more dominant than in tumor. Tumor TCR diversity, when higher, was linked to shorter survival.

The template was RNA from unsorted bulk tissue. Distant lung tissue was collected more than 3 cm away from the tumor edge. Chemotherapy-naive patients with new lung cancer underwent thoracic surgery in China, August–November 2014. V lost 4 bases, J lost 3 bases, and 16 bases lay in between. The CDR3 has 15 amino acids. This clonotype was counted ten times or more. Antigen unknown. A modified ARM-PCR protocol with three rounds of nested PCR amplified TCRbeta. Each CDR3 protein is one row after TCRdb ran MiXCR on the multiplex PCR reads. The sample consists of 85,000 or so distinct CDR3 sequences, about 77% of them appearing once.

This TCR came from a woman aged 50 to 60 with non-small cell lung cancer. The chain carries TRBV12-3 or TRBV12-4 and TRBJ2-7; D perhaps matches TRBD1 (5 bases). Sequencing was performed on distant non-tumor lung tissue. The CDR3: CASSSAGLELYEQYF. The CDR3 DNA follows: TGTGCCAGCAGTTCAGCAGGGTTGGAGCTCTACGAGCAGTACTTC.